This T cell receptor beta chain appears in the sequencing data of a study of T cell clusters in autoimmune cytopenias. Study conclusions and caveats: Clustering suggested that physiological T cell clusters were missing in primary autoimmune cytopenia patients.

By frequency, this clonotype is medium-sized. The antigen is unknown. TRB was amplified from roughly 0.25 ug of peripheral blood genomic DNA per sample. Multiplex touch-down PCR amplified TRB using TRB-A and TRB-B pools in one tube. TCRdb re-called the multiplex PCR reads, yielding one record per CDR3 amino acid sequence without DNA. The sample holds about 4,000 distinct CDR3 sequences. The CDR3 length is 17 residues. Germline V gene data show CDR1 as MNHEY and CDR2 as SMNVEV (reference sequence). The rearrangement uses TRBV27 and TRBJ2-6; TCRdb lists TRBD1, though no DNA is available to test this call. The clonotype was recovered from a human donor with an autoimmune cytopenia or autoimmune hepatitis (not recorded which). Input material: peripheral blood. The CDR3 reads CASSLLGVIEGANVLTF.